This T cell receptor beta chain was obtained from a study of blood T cell repertoires in COVID-19. Which cohort a participant joined came from the clinical history participants gave. Authors' data handling: Reference gene primer amplification in the assay estimated nucleated cell counts. TCRdb keeps only in-frame clones here, not all; method: immunoSEQ multiplex PCR. V and J calls plus clone size are reproduced from that table; the DNA served to infer D and trimming. The repertoire holds about 160,000 clones, with around 80% as singletons. The V gene's germline CDR1 is SGHNT and CDR2 YENEEA. The CDR3 extends over 16 amino acids. V lost 5 bases and J lost 4; bases outside the gene matches: 11.

The chain is built from TRBV11-3 and TRBJ2-1, with 7 bases fitting TRBD1. The source of this sequence is a man between 40 and 49 years old who had recovered from COVID-19. Sample: PBMCs or T cells enriched from blood (not recorded which). The CDR3 bases are TGTGCCAGCAGCCCTAACCGGGACAGCCTATACAATGAGCAGTTCTTC. Its translation: CASSPNRDSLYNEQFF.